This TCR beta chain was sequenced during a study of cytomegalovirus exposure and HLA in healthy donors. Both 60 Vbeta primers and 13 Jbeta primers went into the PCR. Only in-frame clones appear in the TCRdb table, and some are missing; sequencing was by immunoSEQ multiplex PCR. This sample carries 160,000 or so clones, 70% to 80% of them seen once, and the ten largest clones take under 0.75%. CDR3 length: 16 amino acids. Looked up from germline, CDR1 is SGDLS and CDR2 is YYNGEE. V lost 3 bases to trimming and J lost 8 bases; unmatched junction nucleotides: 13. The source material was PBMCs. This clonotype was obtained from a woman in her thirties or forties in good health and CMV-seronegative. The chain uses TRBV9 and TRBJ2-1; TRBD1 aligns across 8 bases. CDR3 loop: CASSAGTGGIGYEQFF. CDR3 sequence (DNA): TGTGCCAGCAGCGCCGGGACAGGCGGGATTGGGTATGAGCAGTTCTTC.